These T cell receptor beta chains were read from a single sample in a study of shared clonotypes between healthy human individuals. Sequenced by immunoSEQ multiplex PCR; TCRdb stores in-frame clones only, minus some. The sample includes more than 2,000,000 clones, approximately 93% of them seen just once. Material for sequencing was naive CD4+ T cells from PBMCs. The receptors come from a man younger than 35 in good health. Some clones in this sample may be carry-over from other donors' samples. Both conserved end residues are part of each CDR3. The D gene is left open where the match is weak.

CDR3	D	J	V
CASSLGTVGYNEQFF	.	TRBJ2-1	TRBV11-1
CASSVGTSGYINNEQFF	TRBD2	TRBJ2-1	TRBV9
CASSSRGRMTGNTIYF	TRBD1	TRBJ1-3	TRBV27
CASSSPGGGNTEAFF	.	TRBJ1-1	TRBV27
CASSQLRETQYF	.	TRBJ2-5	TRBV14
CASSFLAGDSGEQYF	TRBD2	TRBJ2-7	TRBV11-2
CASSLGVSYEQYF	.	TRBJ2-7	TRBV11-3
CASSYSLAGGFDEQFF	TRBD2	TRBJ2-1	TRBV5-1
CASSGGGSYTGELFF	.	TRBJ2-2	TRBV5-1
CASHGTANEKLFF	TRBD1	TRBJ1-4	TRBV28
CASTRGGPQETQYF	.	TRBJ2-5	TRBV28
CASSPRRYEQFF	.	TRBJ2-1	TRBV19
CASSLTGSNTEAFF	.	TRBJ1-1	TRBV5-8
CASSQLRPLYTEAFF	.	TRBJ1-1	TRBV7-8
CAHTPYADGDQPQHF	.	TRBJ1-5	TRBV27
CASGFETDPQHF	.	TRBJ1-5	TRBV12-5
CAYRGQNTGELFF	.	TRBJ2-2	TRBV28
CASRIAGGLQETQYF	TRBD2	TRBJ2-5	TRBV11-1
CASSTQTGTSNYGYTF	.	TRBJ1-2	TRBV19
CASSSVGEQFF	.	TRBJ2-1	TRBV5-6
CAWSYPGIEQFF	.	TRBJ2-1	TRBV30
CASSSGLAIEQFF	TRBD2	TRBJ2-1	TRBV7-2
CAWVRPPGVTEAFF	.	TRBJ1-1	TRBV30
CASSQRGLKYEQYF	.	TRBJ2-7	TRBV5-1
CASSETKGHEQYF	.	TRBJ2-7	TRBV6-4
CASRPSGGSTEAFF	.	TRBJ1-1	TRBV6-5
CATRGREFGPGELFF	TRBD2	TRBJ2-2	TRBV27